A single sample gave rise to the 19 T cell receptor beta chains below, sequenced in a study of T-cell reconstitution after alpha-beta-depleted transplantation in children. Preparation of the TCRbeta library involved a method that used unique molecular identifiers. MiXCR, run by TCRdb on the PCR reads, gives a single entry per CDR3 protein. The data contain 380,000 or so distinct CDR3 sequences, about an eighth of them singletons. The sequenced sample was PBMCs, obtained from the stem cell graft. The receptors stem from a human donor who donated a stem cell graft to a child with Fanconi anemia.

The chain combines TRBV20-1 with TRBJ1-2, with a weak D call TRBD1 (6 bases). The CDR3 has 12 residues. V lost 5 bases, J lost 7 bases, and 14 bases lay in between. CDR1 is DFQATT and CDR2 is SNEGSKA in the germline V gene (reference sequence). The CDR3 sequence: CSAVTGMGGYTF. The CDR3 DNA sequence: TGCAGTGCTGTCACAGGGATGGGTGGCTACACCTTC.

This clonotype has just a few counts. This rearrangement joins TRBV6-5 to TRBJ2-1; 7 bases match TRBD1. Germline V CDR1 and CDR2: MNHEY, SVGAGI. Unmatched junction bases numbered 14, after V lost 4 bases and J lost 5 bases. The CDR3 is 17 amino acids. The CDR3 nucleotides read TGTGCCAGCAGTTCCGGGCCTACGAGGGGGCCCCACAATGAGCAGTTCTTC. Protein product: CASSSGPTRGPHNEQFF.

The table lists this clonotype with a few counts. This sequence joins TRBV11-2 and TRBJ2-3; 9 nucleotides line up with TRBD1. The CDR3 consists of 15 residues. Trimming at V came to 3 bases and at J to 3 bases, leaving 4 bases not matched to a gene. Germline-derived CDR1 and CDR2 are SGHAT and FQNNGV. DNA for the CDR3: TGTGCCAGCAGCTTTGGACAGGGGTGGACAGATACGCAGTATTTT. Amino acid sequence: CASSFGQGWTDTQYF.

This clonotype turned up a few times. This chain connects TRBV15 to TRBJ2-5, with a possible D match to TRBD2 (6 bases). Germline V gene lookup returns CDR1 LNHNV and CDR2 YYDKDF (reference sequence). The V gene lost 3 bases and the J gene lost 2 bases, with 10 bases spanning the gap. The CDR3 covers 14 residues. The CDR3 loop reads CATSRRGTQETQYF. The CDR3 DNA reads TGTGCCACCAGCAGGCGCGGGACGCAAGAGACCCAGTACTTC. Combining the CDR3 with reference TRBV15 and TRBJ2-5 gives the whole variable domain DAMVIQNPRYQVTQFGKPVTLSCSQTLNHNVMYWYQQKSSQAPKLLFHYYDKDFNNEADTPDNFQSRRPNTSFCFLDIRSPGLGDTAMYLCATSRRGTQETQYFGPGTRLLVL.

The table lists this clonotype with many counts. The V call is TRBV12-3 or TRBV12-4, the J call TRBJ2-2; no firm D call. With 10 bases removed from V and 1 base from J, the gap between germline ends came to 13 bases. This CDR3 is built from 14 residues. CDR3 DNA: TGTGCCACCCAGACTTACCAGAACACCGGGGAGCTGTTTTTT. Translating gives CATQTYQNTGELFF.

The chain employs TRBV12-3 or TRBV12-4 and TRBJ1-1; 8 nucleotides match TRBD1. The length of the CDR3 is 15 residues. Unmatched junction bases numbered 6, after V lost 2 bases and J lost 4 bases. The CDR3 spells CASSLRGQGATEAFF. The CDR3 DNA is TGTGCCAGCAGTTTAAGGGGGCAGGGGGCCACTGAAGCTTTCTTT.

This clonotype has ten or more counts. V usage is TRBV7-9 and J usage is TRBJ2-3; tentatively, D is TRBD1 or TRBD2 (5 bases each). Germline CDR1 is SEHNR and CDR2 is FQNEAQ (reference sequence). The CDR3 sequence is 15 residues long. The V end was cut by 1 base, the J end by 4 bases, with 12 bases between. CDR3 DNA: TGTGCCAGCAGCTTAGTTATCGGGGCGGCAGATACGCAGTATTTT. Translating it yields CASSLVIGAADTQYF. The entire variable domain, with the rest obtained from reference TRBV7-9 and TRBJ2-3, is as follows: DTGVSQNPRHKITKRGQNVTFRCDPISEHNRLYWYRQTLGQGPEFLTYFQNEAQLEKSRLLSDRFSAERPKGSFSTLEIQRTEQGDSAMYLCASSLVIGAADTQYFGPGTRLTVL.

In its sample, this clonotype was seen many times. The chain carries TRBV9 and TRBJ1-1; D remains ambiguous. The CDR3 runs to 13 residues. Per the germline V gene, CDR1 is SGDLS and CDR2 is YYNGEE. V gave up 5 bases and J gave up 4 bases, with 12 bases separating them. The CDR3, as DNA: TGTGCCAGCAGTACCTTAGGTGGCACTGAAGCTTTCTTT. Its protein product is CASSTLGGTEAFF.

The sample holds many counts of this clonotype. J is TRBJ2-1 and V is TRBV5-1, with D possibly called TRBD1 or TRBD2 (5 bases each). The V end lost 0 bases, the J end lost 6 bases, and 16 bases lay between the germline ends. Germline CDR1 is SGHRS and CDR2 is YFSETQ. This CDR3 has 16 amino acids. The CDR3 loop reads CASSLAPTAGGNEQFF. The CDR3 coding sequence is TGCGCCAGCAGCTTGGCGCCTACCGCTGGGGGCAATGAGCAGTTCTTC.

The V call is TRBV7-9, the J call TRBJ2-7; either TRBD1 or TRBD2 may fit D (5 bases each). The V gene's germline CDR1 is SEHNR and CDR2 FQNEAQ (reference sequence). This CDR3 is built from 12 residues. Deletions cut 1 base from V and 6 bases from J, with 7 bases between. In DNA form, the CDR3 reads TGTGCCAGCAGCTTAGGAGGGGCCGAGCAGTACGTC. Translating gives CASSLGGAEQYV.

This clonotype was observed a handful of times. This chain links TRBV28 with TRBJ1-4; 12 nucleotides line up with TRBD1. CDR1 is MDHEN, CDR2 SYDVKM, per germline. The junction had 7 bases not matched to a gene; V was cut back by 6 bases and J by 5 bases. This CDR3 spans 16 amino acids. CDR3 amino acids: CASSSGTGGLNEKLFF. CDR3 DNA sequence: TGTGCCAGCAGCTCCGGGACAGGGGGCTTAAATGAAAAACTGTTTTTT.

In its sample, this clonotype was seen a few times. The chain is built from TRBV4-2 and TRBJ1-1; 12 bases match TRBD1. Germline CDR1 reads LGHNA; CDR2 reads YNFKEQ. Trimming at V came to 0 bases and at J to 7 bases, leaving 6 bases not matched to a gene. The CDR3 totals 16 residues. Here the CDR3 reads CASSQDPGTGGLEAFF. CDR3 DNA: TGTGCCAGCAGCCAAGACCCCGGGACAGGGGGCCTTGAAGCTTTCTTT.

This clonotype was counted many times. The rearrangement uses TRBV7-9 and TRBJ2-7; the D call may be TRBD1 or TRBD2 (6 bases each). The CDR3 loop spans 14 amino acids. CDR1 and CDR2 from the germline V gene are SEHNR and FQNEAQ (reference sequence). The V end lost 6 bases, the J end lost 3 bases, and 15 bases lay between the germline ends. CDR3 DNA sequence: TGTGCCAGCAGTCAAGGAGGGGGGAGCTACGAGCAGTACTTC. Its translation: CASSQGGGSYEQYF.

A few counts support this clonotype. The CDR3 protein is CASSYGTDLYEQYF. CDR3 coding DNA: TGTGCCAGCAGCTACGGGACCGACCTCTACGAGCAGTACTTC. The chain joins TRBV11-2 to TRBJ2-7; D is possibly TRBD1 or TRBD2 (5 bases each). Trimming removed 4 bases at V and 3 bases at J, with 13 bases between. This CDR3 comprises 14 residues. Germline values: CDR1 SGHAT, CDR2 FQNNGV.

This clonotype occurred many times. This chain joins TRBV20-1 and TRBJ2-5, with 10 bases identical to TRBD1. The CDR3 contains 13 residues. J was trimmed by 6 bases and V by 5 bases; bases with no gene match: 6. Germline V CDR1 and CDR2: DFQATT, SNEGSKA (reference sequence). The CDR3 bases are TGCAGTGCTCCGGGACAGGGGAGGCAGACCCAGTACTTC. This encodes CSAPGQGRQTQYF.

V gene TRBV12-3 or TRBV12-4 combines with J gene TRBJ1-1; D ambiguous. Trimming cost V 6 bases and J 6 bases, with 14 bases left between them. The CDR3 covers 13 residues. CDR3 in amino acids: CASSPHGQPEAFF. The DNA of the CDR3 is TGTGCCAGCAGCCCACACGGCCAACCTGAAGCTTTCTTT.

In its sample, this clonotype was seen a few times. The CDR3 protein is CASSSTGTSLSGELFF. The CDR3 region has the DNA TGTGCCAGCTCATCAACCGGGACCTCACTCTCCGGGGAGCTGTTTTTT. The chain links TRBV18 to TRBJ2-2, with D tentatively TRBD1 or TRBD2 (5 bases each). Deletions cut 5 bases from V and 6 bases from J, with 19 bases between. There are 16 residues in the CDR3. In germline, CDR1 is KGHSH, CDR2 LQKENI.

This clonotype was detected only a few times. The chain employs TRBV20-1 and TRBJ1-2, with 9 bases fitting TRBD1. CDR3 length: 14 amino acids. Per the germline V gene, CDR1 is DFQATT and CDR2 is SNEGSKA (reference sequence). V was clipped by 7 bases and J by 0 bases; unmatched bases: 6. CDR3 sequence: CSVTGGGSNYGYTF. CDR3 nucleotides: TGCAGTGTTACAGGGGGCGGCTCTAACTATGGCTACACCTTC.

CDR3 DNA sequence: TGTGCCAGCAGCCCCGTGGGGGGTTCCTACAATGAGCAGTTCTTC. It is translated as CASSPVGGSYNEQFF. The V and J genes are TRBV7-2 and TRBJ2-1; a weak D match, TRBD2 (6 bases). Germline V gives CDR1 SGHTA, CDR2 FQGNSA. The CDR3 loop spans 15 amino acids. Trimming shortened V by 5 bases and J by 1 base, and 12 bases separated the two germline ends.